This T cell receptor (beta chain) comes out of a study of cytomegalovirus exposure and HLA in healthy donors. The PCR was carried out with 60 Vbeta primers and 13 Jbeta primers. TCRdb keeps only in-frame clones here, not all; method: immunoSEQ multiplex PCR. The repertoire holds roughly 73,000 clones, with around 84% as singletons. Input material: PBMCs. This clonotype was sampled from a woman aged 45 to 65 in good health and CMV-seronegative.

CDR3 in amino acids: CASSRDSNQPQHF. In DNA, the CDR3 is TGTGCCAGCAGTAGAGATAGCAATCAGCCCCAGCATTTT. This chain joins TRBV28 and TRBJ1-5; D is unclear. Germline CDR1 is MDHEN and CDR2 is SYDVKM. The CDR3 has 13 amino acids. Trimming removed 5 bases from V and 0 bases from J, with 5 bases in between.